The TCR beta chain under discussion was sequenced for a study of cytomegalovirus exposure and HLA in healthy donors. Points from the study as a whole: Rates of TCR association differed by HLA locus in a later analysis, with DRB1 highest and HLA-C lowest.

Details on this clone: Its antigen is not known.

The CDR3 length is 14 residues. The germline V gene encodes CDR1 SGHRS and CDR2 YFSETQ. V shed 4 bases and J 2 bases; nucleotides not matched to a gene: 3. PCR employed 60 Vbeta and 13 Jbeta primers. As originally analysed: Approximately 9.9 million shared chains were among the 60 million to 80 million unique TCR beta chains that a later analysis counted. Sequencing used immunoSEQ multiplex PCR; TCRdb keeps in-frame clones, though not all of them. The V and J calls and clone size come from that table; D and trimming were worked out from the DNA. The sample comprises under 250,000 clones, around 80% of which are singletons, and 8% rests with the top ten.

The sequence was collected from a woman aged 60-70 years in good health and CMV-seropositive. Input material: PBMCs. The gene calls are TRBV5-1 and TRBJ2-3; 8 nucleotides align to TRBD2. In DNA form, the CDR3 reads TGCGCCAGCAGCCATAGCGGGGACACAGATACGCAGTATTTT. Its protein product is CASSHSGDTDTQYF.